A single TCR beta chain is shown here with its context. What it binds is not known. CDR3 length: 13 residues. V dropped 5 bases and J dropped 2 bases, with 9 bases sitting between them. CDR1 SEHNR and CDR2 FQNEAQ come from the germline V gene (reference sequence). Vbeta (60) and Jbeta (13) primers were used in the PCR. The table came from immunoSEQ multiplex PCR; TCRdb's copy has only in-frame clones and leaves some out. The sample has 120,000 or so clones, 70% to 80% seen once. The sample is drawn from a study of cytomegalovirus exposure and HLA in healthy donors. Findings and caveats of the study: DRB1 had the most TCR associations and HLA-C the fewest, a later analysis found, with rates varying by HLA locus. In the analysis, some V segments, TRBV6-2 and TRBV6-3 included, were excluded as indistinguishable.

Specimen: PBMCs. This receptor was taken from a man aged 25 to 40 in good health and CMV-seronegative. The chain is built from TRBV7-9 and TRBJ1-2, with D hard to call. The CDR3 DNA sequence: TGTGCCAGCAGCCCCTACTGGAACTATGGCTACACCTTC. Translated, it gives CASSPYWNYGYTF. Filled out from reference TRBV7-9 and TRBJ1-2, the complete variable domain reads DTGVSQNPRHKITKRGQNVTFRCDPISEHNRLYWYRQTLGQGPEFLTYFQNEAQLEKSRLLSDRFSAERPKGSFSTLEIQRTEQGDSAMYLCASSPYWNYGYTFGSGTRLTVV.